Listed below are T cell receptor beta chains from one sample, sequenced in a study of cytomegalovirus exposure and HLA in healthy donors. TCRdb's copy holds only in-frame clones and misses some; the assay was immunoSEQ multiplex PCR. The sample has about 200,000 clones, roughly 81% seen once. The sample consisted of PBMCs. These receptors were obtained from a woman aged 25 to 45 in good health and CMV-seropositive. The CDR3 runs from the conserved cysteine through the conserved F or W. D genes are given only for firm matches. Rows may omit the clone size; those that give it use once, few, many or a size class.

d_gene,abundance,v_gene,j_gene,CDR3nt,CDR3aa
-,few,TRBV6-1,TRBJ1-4,TGTGCCAGCAGGAAACAGCCTGCAACTAATGAAAAACTGTTTTTT,CASRKQPATNEKLFF
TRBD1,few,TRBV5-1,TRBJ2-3,TGCGCCAGCAGCGATCCAGGGGGTGATACAGATACGCAGTATTTT,CASSDPGGDTDTQYF
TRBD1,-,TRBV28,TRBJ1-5,TGTGCCAGCAATCCCCGACAGGGAACCAATCAGCCCCAGCATTTT,CASNPRQGTNQPQHF
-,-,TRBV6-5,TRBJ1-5,TGTGCCAGCAGCTTACTGGACTCCACGGGGCCCCAGCATTTT,CASSLLDSTGPQHF
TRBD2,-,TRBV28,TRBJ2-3,TGTGCCAGCAGTTACCCGACTAGCGGGGGGGCAACGCAGTATTTT,CASSYPTSGGATQYF
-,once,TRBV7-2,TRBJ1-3,TGTGCCAGCAGCACTACCAGCTCTGGAAACACCATATATTTT,CASSTTSSGNTIYF
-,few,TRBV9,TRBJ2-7,TGTGCCAGCAGCCCGAGGAGGGTTGGCTACGAGCAGTACTTC,CASSPRRVGYEQYF
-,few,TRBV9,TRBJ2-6,TGTGCCAGCAGCGCAACCTATAACTCTGGGGCCAACGTCCTGACTTTC,CASSATYNSGANVLTF
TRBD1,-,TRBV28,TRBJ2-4,TGTGCCAGCAGTTTAAGACAGGGTGGATACATTCAGTACTTC,CASSLRQGGYIQYF
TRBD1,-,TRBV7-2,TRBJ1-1,TGTGCCAGCAGCTTAGCGACAGGGGGCTACACTGAAGCTTTCTTT,CASSLATGGYTEAFF
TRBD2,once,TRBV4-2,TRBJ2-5,TGTGCCAGCAGCCGGACTAGCGGGGAGGGTGTGGAGACCCAGTACTTC,CASSRTSGEGVETQYF
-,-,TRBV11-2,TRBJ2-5,TGTGCCAGCAGCTTAGTCGGCGGGCTGAGGGAAGAGACCCAGTACTTC,CASSLVGGLREETQYF
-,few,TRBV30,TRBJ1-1,TGTGCCTGGACTGGGTCAGGTAAAGCTTTCTTT,CAWTGSGKAFF
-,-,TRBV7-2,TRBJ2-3,TGTGCCAGCAGCTTCACGGGGGCAGATACGCAGTATTTT,CASSFTGADTQYF
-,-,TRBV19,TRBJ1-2,TGTGCCAGTACCTACTCCAGGGATGGCTATGGCTACACCTTC,CASTYSRDGYGYTF
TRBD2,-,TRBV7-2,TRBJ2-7,TGTGCCAGCCGTCCGGGACTAGCAGGGTACGAGCAGTACTTC,CASRPGLAGYEQYF
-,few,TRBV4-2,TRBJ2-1,TGTGCCAGCACTTACCCCGGGACTTCCCTCAATGAGCAGTTCTTC,CASTYPGTSLNEQFF
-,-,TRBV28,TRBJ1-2,TGTGCCAGCAGCAACCCAGGGACAAGAGGGTATGGCTACACCTTC,CASSNPGTRGYGYTF
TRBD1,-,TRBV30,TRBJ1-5,TGTGCCTGGAGTCAAGGGACAGCTAGCAATCAGCCCCAGCATTTT,CAWSQGTASNQPQHF
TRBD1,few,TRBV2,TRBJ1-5,TGTGCCAGCAGTGACGCCCCCAGGGGGTATCATCAGCCCCAGCATTTT,CASSDAPRGYHQPQHF
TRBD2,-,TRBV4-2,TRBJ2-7,TGTGCCAGCAGCCAAAGTGAGCGGGAGAGGGACGAGCAGTACTTC,CASSQSERERDEQYF
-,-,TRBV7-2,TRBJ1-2,TGTGCCAGCAGCTGGGGACTGAACTATGGCTACACCTTC,CASSWGLNYGYTF
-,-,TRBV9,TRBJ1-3,TGTGCCAGCAGCGCAGAAGTAATCTCTGGAAACACCATATATTTT,CASSAEVISGNTIYF
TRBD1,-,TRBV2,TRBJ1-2,TGTGCCAGCAGTCGGGACAGGGGAGTTTCTAACTATGGCTACACCTTC,CASSRDRGVSNYGYTF
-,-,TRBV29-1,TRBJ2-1,TGCAGCGTTGAGGTCTCTAGTCATGAGCAGTTCTTC,CSVEVSSHEQFF
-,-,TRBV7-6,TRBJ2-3,TGTGCCAGCTGGTCGGGAGCAGATACGCAGTATTTT,CASWSGADTQYF
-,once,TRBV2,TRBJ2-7,TGTGCCACCAGCTACCATCCCTACGAGCAGTACTTC,CATSYHPYEQYF
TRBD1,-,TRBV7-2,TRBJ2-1,TGTGCCAGCAGCCGCCGGGACAGGGCCAATGAGCAGTTCTTC,CASSRRDRANEQFF
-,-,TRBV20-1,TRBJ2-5,TGCAGTGCGCGGCGTTTAGAGACCCAGTACTTC,CSARRLETQYF
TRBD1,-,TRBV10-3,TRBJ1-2,TGTGCCATCAGTGAGATAGGACAGGGGGCCGGTGGCTACACCTTC,CAISEIGQGAGGYTF
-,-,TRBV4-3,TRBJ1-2,TGCGCCAGCAGCCAAGACCCAGGCGTCTATGGCTACACCTTC,CASSQDPGVYGYTF
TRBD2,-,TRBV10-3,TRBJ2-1,TGTGCCATCAGTGGGCAGCGGGGCAATGAGCAGTTCTTC,CAISGQRGNEQFF